This T cell receptor beta chain was sequenced in a study of breast tumors, draining lymph nodes, adjacent tissues. Axillary draining lymph nodes of breast cancer patients supplied the node samples. The CDR3 runs to 15 residues. V lost 1 base to trimming and J lost 5 bases, with 14 bases between them. From germline, CDR1 is LNHNV and CDR2 YYDKDF (reference sequence). Study findings and constraints: Tumors had less TCR diversity than lymph nodes, more than nontumor tissue. Data fit most tumor T cells coming from lymph node, expanding in tumor. Tumor and nontumor repertoires were significantly more similar in luminal-like than in basal-like breast cancer.

The table lists this clonotype with many counts. The antigen is unknown. MiXCR, run by TCRdb on the multiplex PCR reads, gives a single entry per CDR3 protein. The table lists over 70,000 distinct CDR3 sequences, approximately 28% of them singletons. The sequenced sample consisted of axillary lymph node tissue. The rearrangement links TRBV15 to TRBJ1-1; no reliable D call. This TCR came from a female donor with breast cancer. Some clones in this sample may be carry-over from other donors' samples. Here the CDR3 reads CATSRGFRSTTEAFF. CDR3 sequence (DNA): TGTGCCACCAGCAGAGGGTTCAGGTCAACGACTGAAGCTTTCTTT.